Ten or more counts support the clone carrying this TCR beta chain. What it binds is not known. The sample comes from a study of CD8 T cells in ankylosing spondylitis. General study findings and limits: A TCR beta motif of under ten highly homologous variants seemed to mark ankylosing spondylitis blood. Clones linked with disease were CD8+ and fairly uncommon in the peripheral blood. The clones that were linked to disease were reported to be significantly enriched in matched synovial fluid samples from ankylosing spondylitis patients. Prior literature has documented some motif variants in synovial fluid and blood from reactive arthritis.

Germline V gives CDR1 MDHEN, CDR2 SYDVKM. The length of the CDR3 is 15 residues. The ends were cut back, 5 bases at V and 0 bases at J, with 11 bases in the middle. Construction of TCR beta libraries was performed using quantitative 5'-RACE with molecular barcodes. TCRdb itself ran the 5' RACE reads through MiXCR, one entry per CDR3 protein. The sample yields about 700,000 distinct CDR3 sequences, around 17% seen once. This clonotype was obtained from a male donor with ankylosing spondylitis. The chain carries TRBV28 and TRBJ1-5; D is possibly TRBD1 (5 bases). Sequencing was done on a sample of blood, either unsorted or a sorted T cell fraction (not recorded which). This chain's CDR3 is CASSPDGGSNQPQHF. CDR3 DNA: TGTGCCAGCAGTCCCGATGGGGGTAGCAATCAGCCCCAGCATTTT.